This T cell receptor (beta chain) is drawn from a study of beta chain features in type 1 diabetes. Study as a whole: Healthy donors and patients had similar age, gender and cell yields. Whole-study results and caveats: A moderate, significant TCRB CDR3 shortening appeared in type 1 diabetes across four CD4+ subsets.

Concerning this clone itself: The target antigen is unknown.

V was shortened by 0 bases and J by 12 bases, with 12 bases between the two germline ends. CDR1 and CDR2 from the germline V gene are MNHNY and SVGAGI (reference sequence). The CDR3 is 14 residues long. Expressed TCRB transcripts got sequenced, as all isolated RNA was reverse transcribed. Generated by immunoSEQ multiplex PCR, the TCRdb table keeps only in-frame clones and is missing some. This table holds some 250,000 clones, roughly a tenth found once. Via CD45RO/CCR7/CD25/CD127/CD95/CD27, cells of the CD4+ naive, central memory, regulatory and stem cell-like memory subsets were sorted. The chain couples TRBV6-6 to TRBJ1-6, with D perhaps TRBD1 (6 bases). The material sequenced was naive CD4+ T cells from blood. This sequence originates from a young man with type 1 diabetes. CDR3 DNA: TGTGCCAGCAGTTACTCGGGGGCGGACCTACCCCTCCACTTT. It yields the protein CASSYSGADLPLHF.